The 31 T cell receptor beta chains below all came from one sample that was sequenced in a study of shared clonotypes between healthy human individuals. Profiling relied on immunoSEQ multiplex PCR, and the TCRdb table lists in-frame clones only, not all of them. Among some 490,000 clones listed, 81% were seen once. Source material: PBMCs. Every receptor here comes from a woman in her forties in good health. Some clones in this sample may be carry-over from other donors' samples.

The V gene is TRBV7-8, the J gene TRBJ1-5, with 10 bases matching TRBD1. Trimming took 5 bases from V and 7 from J; bases not matched to a gene: 11. Germline lookup yields CDR1 SGHVS and CDR2 FQNEAQ. The CDR3 spans 16 residues. CDR3 in DNA: TGTGCCAGCAGCACCGGGACAGGGGTCATCCGGCAGCCCCAGCATTTT. It is translated as CASSTGTGVIRQPQHF. Using reference TRBV7-8 and TRBJ1-5 for the parts outside the CDR3, the full variable domain is GAGVSQSPRYKVAKRGQDVALRCDPISGHVSLFWYQQALGQGPEFLTYFQNEAQLDKSGLPSDRFFAERPEGSVSTLKIQRTQQEDSAVYLCASSTGTGVIRQPQHFGDGTRLSIL.

Comment on this clone: With a far larger clone one base away, a read error is the likely cause. The genes are TRBV2 and TRBJ2-3; D remains ambiguous. This CDR3 spans 11 amino acids. V was pared by 6 bases and J by 2 bases, with 3 bases between. The germline V gene encodes CDR1 SNHLY and CDR2 FYNNEI. The CDR3 region has the DNA TGTGCCAGCAGCACCACAGATACGCAGTATTTT. This sequence encodes CASSTTDTQYF.

This clone was seen a single time. The V gene is TRBV30, the J gene TRBJ1-3; no firm D call. CDR3 length equals 13 residues. Germline V gene data show CDR1 as GTSNPN and CDR2 as SVGIG (reference sequence). V was clipped by 5 bases and J by 13 bases, with 21 bases between them. The CDR3 spells CAWHILSGSTIYF. CDR3 DNA sequence: TGTGCCTGGCACATATTATCTGGAAGCACAATATATTTT.

V and J are TRBV6-4 and TRBJ2-7; no definite D call. The V and J ends lost 2 bases and 10 bases respectively, with 9 bases between them. The CDR3 totals 11 residues. Germline V CDR1 and CDR2: MRHNA, SNTAGT. The CDR3 protein is CASSDGARQYF. CDR3 in DNA: TGTGCCAGCAGTGACGGAGCTCGTCAGTACTTC.

The chain uses TRBV30 and TRBJ1-1; D not certain. The CDR3 runs 18 residues. The V gene lost 2 bases and the J gene lost 3 bases, with 25 bases spanning the gap. The germline V gene encodes CDR1 GTSNPN and CDR2 SVGIG (reference sequence). The CDR3 DNA reads TGTGCCTGGAGTCCCTTCGGCTTGGGTGGGTTATGGGACACTGAAGCTTTCTTT. Its protein is CAWSPFGLGGLWDTEAFF.

This chain connects TRBV2 to TRBJ2-2; unclear D gene. The CDR3 length is 11 residues. V lost 7 bases, J lost 0 bases, and 0 bases lay in between. CDR1 and CDR2 from the germline V gene are SNHLY and FYNNEI. For the CDR3, the DNA is TGTGCCAGCACGAACACCGGGGAGCTGTTTTTT. Residues: CASTNTGELFF.

This clone was recorded once. V usage is TRBV29-1 and J usage is TRBJ2-1, with 8 bases lining up with TRBD2. V lost 4 bases to trimming and J lost 1 base; unmatched junction nucleotides: 9. The CDR3 has 16 amino acids. Per germline, CDR1 SQVTM and CDR2 ANQGSEA. Here the CDR3 reads CSVVLAGRLSYNEQFF. The DNA of the CDR3 is TGCAGCGTTGTCCTAGCGGGTCGTCTGTCCTACAATGAGCAGTTCTTC.

As to this clone: A far larger clone is off by one base, so a read error is likely. This rearrangement joins TRBV7-2 to TRBJ1-2; D gene uncertain. This CDR3 is built from 14 residues. Germline assignment: CDR1 SGHTA and CDR2 FQGNSA. V was trimmed by 5 bases and J by 6 bases, leaving 16 bases between them. CDR3 loop: CASSPVVMRDGYTF. The CDR3 DNA reads as TGTGCCAGCAGCCCGGTTGTTATGAGGGATGGCTACACCTTC.

The rearrangement joins TRBV18 to TRBJ2-3; no reliable D call. Per germline, CDR1 KGHSH and CDR2 LQKENI. V was trimmed by 4 bases and J by 4 bases, leaving 15 bases between them. The CDR3 has 15 residues. CDR3 DNA sequence: TGTGCCAGCTCACAAGGTCTGGCCTTACCAGATACGCAGTATTTT. This gives the protein CASSQGLALPDTQYF.

This sequence joins TRBV4-1 and TRBJ1-2; TRBD1 matches at 7 bases. Germline CDR1 is MGHRA and CDR2 is YSYEKL. This CDR3 comprises 14 residues. Trimming removed 4 bases from V and 4 bases from J; junction bases left unmatched: 6. CDR3 in DNA: TGCGCCAGCAGCCGACAGGGCTCCGCCTATGGCTACACCTTC. This gives the protein CASSRQGSAYGYTF.

V gene TRBV10-2 combines with J gene TRBJ2-7; no definite D call. The CDR3 length is 15 residues. With 1 base removed from V and 2 bases from J, the gap between germline ends came to 12 bases. CDR1 and CDR2 from the germline V gene are WSHSY and SAAADI. DNA for the CDR3: TGCGCCAGCAGTGAGTTACGTCAGAAGCCCTACGAGCAGTACTTC. It yields the protein CASSELRQKPYEQYF.

The chain has TRBV5-4 and TRBJ1-2; D unresolved. V dropped 0 bases and J dropped 0 bases, with 6 bases sitting between them. This CDR3 has 14 residues. Germline CDR1 reads SGHNT; CDR2 reads YYREEE (reference sequence). The CDR3 here is CASSLDTANYGYTF. In DNA, the CDR3 is TGTGCCAGCAGCTTGGATACAGCTAACTATGGCTACACCTTC.

This clone was detected once. The chain joins TRBV27 to TRBJ2-7; D may correspond to TRBD1 or TRBD2 (5 bases each). The germline V gene encodes CDR1 MNHEY and CDR2 SMNVEV (reference sequence). Trimming cost V 5 bases and J 7 bases, with 18 bases left between them. The CDR3 runs 14 residues. The CDR3 protein is CASSGRDRPGEQYF. The CDR3 nucleotides read TGTGCCAGCAGTGGCCGGGACCGCCCCGGAGAGCAGTACTTC.

This clone was detected many times. This specimen includes other DNA sequences encoding the same CDR3. The chain recombines TRBV19 with TRBJ2-2; D unresolved. V dropped 0 bases and J dropped 7 bases, with 12 bases sitting between them. Germline CDR1 and CDR2: LNHDA and SQIVND (reference sequence). This CDR3 is built from 15 residues. The CDR3 region is CASSIDRGDIGELFF. The CDR3 DNA follows: TGTGCCAGTAGTATAGATCGTGGGGATATCGGGGAGCTGTTTTTT.

V is TRBV10-3 and J is TRBJ1-5; D is perhaps TRBD1 (6 bases). This CDR3 region has 13 residues. From germline, CDR1 is ENHRY and CDR2 SYGVKD. V was trimmed by 4 bases and J by 4 bases, leaving 8 bases between them. CDR3 in amino acids: CAISGQENQPQHF. The CDR3 bases are TGTGCCATCAGTGGACAGGAGAATCAGCCCCAGCATTTT.

CDR3 in DNA: TGTGCCAGCAGCGGTCGACAGGGCAAGGGAAACACCATATATTTT. Its translation is CASSGRQGKGNTIYF. This rearrangement joins TRBV9 to TRBJ1-3; 7 nucleotides align to TRBD1. The germline V gene has CDR1 SGDLS and CDR2 YYNGEE. CDR3 length: 15 residues. V was clipped by 3 bases and J by 4 bases; unmatched bases: 7.

This clone was seen a few times. A read error is likely here: a far larger clone is one base away. The rearrangement joins TRBV25-1 to TRBJ1-1; D not certain. CDR1 is MGHDK and CDR2 is SYGVNS in the germline V gene. This CDR3 has 15 amino acids. V lost 4 bases to trimming and J lost 1 base, with 13 bases between them. CDR3 DNA sequence: TGTGCCAGCAGTGTACACGGTAGACAGAACACTGAAGCTTTCTTT. Protein product: CASSVHGRQNTEAFF.

The chain has TRBV18 and TRBJ2-7; TRBD2 agrees at 8 bases. This CDR3 is 12 amino acids long. V lost 11 bases and J lost 6; bases outside the gene matches: 9. From germline, CDR1 is KGHSH and CDR2 LQKENI. The CDR3: CAPGTGGGEQYF. The CDR3 bases are TGTGCCCCCGGTACGGGAGGGGGCGAGCAGTACTTC.

A note on this clone: A far larger clone is only one base removed, so a read error is likely. The rearrangement uses TRBV25-1 and TRBJ2-3; the match to TRBD2 covers 8 bases. The CDR3 extends over 15 amino acids. Unmatched junction bases numbered 5, after V lost 5 bases and J lost 1 base. Per the germline V gene, CDR1 is MGHDK and CDR2 is SYGVNS. The CDR3 reads CASSSGLAGTDTQYF. The CDR3 nucleotides read TGTGCCAGCAGTTCTGGACTAGCAGGCACAGATACGCAGTATTTT.

With regard to this clone: This sequence may be a read error, since a much larger clone differs from it by one base. This same CDR3 is encoded by further DNA sequences in the sample. This chain joins TRBV28 and TRBJ1-1, with 8 bases matching TRBD1. CDR3 length: 14 amino acids. CDR1 and CDR2 from the germline V gene are MDHEN and SYDVKM. V lost 6 bases to trimming and J lost 1 base; unmatched junction nucleotides: 4. Here the CDR3 DNA reads TGTGCCAGCAGCTCTGGACAGGGGAACACTGAAGCTTTCTTT. Amino acids: CASSSGQGNTEAFF.

This clone occurred once. The sample carries other DNA sequences with the same CDR3. This chain uses TRBV15 with TRBJ1-1; possible D gene TRBD1, 6 bases. Germline loops: CDR1 LNHNV, CDR2 YYDKDF (reference sequence). CDR3 length: 15 residues. Trimming removed 0 bases at V and 4 bases at J, with 12 bases between. The CDR3 DNA sequence: TGTGCCACCAGCAGAGATCAGGGGCCCGGCACTGAAGCTTTCTTT. This translates into CATSRDQGPGTEAFF.

The chain has TRBV11-3 and TRBJ2-7; maybe TRBD2 (6 bases). From germline, CDR1 is SGHNT and CDR2 YENEEA. V was cut by 3 bases and J by 6 bases, with 12 bases left in between. The CDR3 is 13 residues long. The CDR3 region has the DNA TGTGCCAGCAGCTTTAATTTCGGGGGCGAGCAGTACTTC. It translates to CASSFNFGGEQYF.

This clone was seen more than once but under ten times. This sequence joins TRBV14 and TRBJ2-1; D ambiguous. CDR3 length: 13 residues. Trimming removed 1 base at V and 9 bases at J, with 10 bases between. CDR1 and CDR2 (germline): SGHDN, FVKESK. This CDR3 is CASSQGRLAEQFF. DNA for the CDR3: TGTGCCAGCAGCCAAGGTCGGCTCGCTGAGCAGTTCTTC. Using reference TRBV14 and TRBJ2-1 for the parts outside the CDR3, the full variable domain is EAGVTQFPSHSVIEKGQTVTLRCDPISGHDNLYWYRRVMGKEIKFLLHFVKESKQDESGMPNNRFLAERTGGTYSTLKVQPAELEDSGVYFCASSQGRLAEQFFGPGTRLTVL.

Concerning this clone: The likely explanation is a read error, given a far larger clone one base away. The V gene is TRBV29-1, the J gene TRBJ1-1; weak D call: TRBD1 (5 bases). The CDR3 consists of 12 residues. Per the germline V gene, CDR1 is SQVTM and CDR2 is ANQGSEA. The CDR3 here is CSIEVRGTEAFF. CDR3 bases: TGCAGCATTGAAGTTAGGGGAACTGAAGCTTTCTTT.

The CDR3 spells CASSPTLQGEDTEAFF. In DNA, the CDR3 is TGTGCCAGCTCACCGACTCTACAGGGGGAAGACACTGAAGCTTTCTTT. This sequence joins TRBV18 and TRBJ1-1; 8 nucleotides line up with TRBD1. Germline-derived CDR1 and CDR2 are KGHSH and LQKENI. The CDR3 consists of 16 residues. With 3 bases clipped from V and 3 bases from J, the junction kept 9 bases outside the gene matches. The entire variable domain, with the rest obtained from reference TRBV18 and TRBJ1-1, is as follows: NAGVMQNPRHLVRRRGQEARLRCSPMKGHSHVYWYRQLPEEGLKFMVYLQKENIIDESGMPKERFSAEFPKEGPSILRIQQVVRGDSAAYFCASSPTLQGEDTEAFFGQGTRLTVV.

This chain uses TRBV13 with TRBJ2-3; 8 positions agree with TRBD2. CDR3 length: 15 residues. CDR1 PRHDT and CDR2 FYEKMQ come from the germline V gene (reference sequence). The V and J ends lost 3 bases and 1 base, in that order; junction bases with no gene match: 3. The CDR3 here is CASSFETSGTDTQYF. The CDR3 region has the DNA TGTGCCAGCAGCTTCGAGACTAGCGGCACAGATACGCAGTATTTT.

V usage is TRBV10-3 and J usage is TRBJ1-5; 8 nucleotides line up with TRBD1. Germline-derived CDR1 and CDR2 are ENHRY and SYGVKD. The CDR3 runs to 15 residues. Losses at the gene ends were 0 bases for V and 7 bases for J; bases not matched to a gene: 5. The chain's CDR3 is CAISESGTGRQPQHF. As DNA, the CDR3 is TGTGCCATCAGTGAGTCAGGGACAGGTAGGCAGCCCCAGCATTTT.

V usage is TRBV18 and J usage is TRBJ2-7; TRBD2 might be the D (7 bases). CDR1 is KGHSH and CDR2 is LQKENI in the germline V gene. The CDR3 has 16 residues. The ends were cut back, 4 bases at V and 2 bases at J, with 18 bases in the middle. CDR3 region: CASSLSPGGGAYEQYF. CDR3 DNA sequence: TGTGCCAGCTCACTCAGTCCGGGGGGCGGAGCCTACGAGCAGTACTTC.

J is TRBJ2-7 and V is TRBV28, with TRBD2 identical over 9 bases. This CDR3 has 16 amino acids. Germline CDR1 is MDHEN and CDR2 is SYDVKM. V shed 3 bases and J 0 bases; nucleotides not matched to a gene: 6. CDR3 amino acids: CASSLGSGRLSYEQYF. CDR3 bases: TGTGCCAGCAGTTTGGGTAGCGGGAGACTCTCCTACGAGCAGTACTTC.

The chain joins TRBV5-6 to TRBJ2-5; 7 bases are shared with TRBD1. The CDR3 is 15 residues long. After removal of 3 bases from V and 3 bases from J, the junction contained 8 bases not matched to a gene. The V gene's germline CDR1 is SGHDT and CDR2 YYEEEE. CDR3 coding DNA: TGTGCCAGCAGCTCCAACAGGGGAAGGAAAGAGACCCAGTACTTC. Translation gives CASSSNRGRKETQYF.

V gene TRBV10-2 combines with J gene TRBJ2-5, with 8 bases that match TRBD1. The CDR3 runs to 16 residues. V was pared by 4 bases and J by 5 bases, with 12 bases of the junction left unmatched. Germline lookup yields CDR1 WSHSY and CDR2 SAAADI. The CDR3 nucleotides read TGCGCCAGCAGTGCCCTACCCCCACAGGGGGAGGAGACCCAGTACTTC. Residues: CASSALPPQGEETQYF.